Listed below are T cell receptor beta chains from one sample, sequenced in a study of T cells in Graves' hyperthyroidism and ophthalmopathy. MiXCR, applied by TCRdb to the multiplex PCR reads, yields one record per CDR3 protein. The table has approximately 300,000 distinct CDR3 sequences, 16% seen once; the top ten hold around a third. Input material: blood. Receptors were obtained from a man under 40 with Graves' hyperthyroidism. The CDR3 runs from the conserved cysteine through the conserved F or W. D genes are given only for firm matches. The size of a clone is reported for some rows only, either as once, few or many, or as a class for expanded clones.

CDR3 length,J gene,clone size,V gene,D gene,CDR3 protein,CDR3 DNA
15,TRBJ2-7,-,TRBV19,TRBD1,CASTDSGQGIYEQYF,TGTGCCAGTACAGACAGTGGACAGGGGATTTACGAGCAGTACTTC
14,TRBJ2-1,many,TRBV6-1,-,CASSYQGSYNEQFF,TGTGCCAGCAGTTATCAGGGATCCTACAATGAGCAGTTCTTC
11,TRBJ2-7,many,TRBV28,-,CASSLDGEQYF,TGTGCCAGCAGTTTGGATGGCGAGCAGTACTTC
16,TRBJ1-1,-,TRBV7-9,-,CASSTRGGGGGTEAFF,TGTGCCAGCAGCACGAGGGGGGGGGGGGGCGGCACTGAAGCTTTCTTT
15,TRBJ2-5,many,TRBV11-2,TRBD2,CASSPRLAGQETQYF,TGTGCCAGCAGCCCGAGACTAGCGGGGCAAGAGACCCAGTACTTC
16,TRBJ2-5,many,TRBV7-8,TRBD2,CASSLMASGVQETQYF,TGTGCCAGCAGCTTAATGGCTAGCGGGGTCCAAGAGACCCAGTACTTC
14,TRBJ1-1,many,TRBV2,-,CASSEQGLNTEAFF,TGTGCCAGCAGTGAACAGGGTCTGAACACTGAAGCTTTCTTT
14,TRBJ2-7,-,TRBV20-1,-,CSARNVRGNYEQYF,TGCAGTGCTAGAAACGTCCGGGGAAATTACGAGCAGTACTTC
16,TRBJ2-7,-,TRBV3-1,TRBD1,CASSQAGQGPSYEQYF,TGTGCCAGCAGCCAAGCGGGACAGGGGCCCTCCTACGAGCAGTACTTC
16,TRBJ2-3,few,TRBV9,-,CASSASGHPSTDTQYF,TGTGCCAGCAGCGCGTCGGGACACCCAAGCACAGATACGCAGTATTTT
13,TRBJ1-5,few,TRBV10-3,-,CAISGTVHQPQHF,TGTGCCATCAGTGGGACAGTTCATCAGCCCCAGCATTTT
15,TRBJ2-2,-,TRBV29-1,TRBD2,CSVELAGVNTGELFF,TGCAGCGTTGAACTAGCGGGAGTCAACACCGGGGAGCTGTTTTTT
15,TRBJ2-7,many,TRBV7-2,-,CASSLAGDRVYEQYF,TGTGCCAGCAGTTTAGCGGGGGACAGGGTGTACGAGCAGTACTTC
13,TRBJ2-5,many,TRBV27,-,CASSYGDRGTQYF,TGTGCCAGCAGTTACGGGGACCGAGGAACCCAGTACTTC
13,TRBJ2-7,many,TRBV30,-,CAWTEDSAYEQYF,TGTGCCTGGACTGAGGACAGCGCCTACGAGCAGTACTTC
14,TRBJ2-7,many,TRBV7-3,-,CASSTSAGAYEQYF,TGTGCCAGCAGCACCTCCGCCGGGGCCTACGAGCAGTACTTC
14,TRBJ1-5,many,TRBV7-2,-,CASSFGAGNQPQHF,TGTGCCAGCAGCTTCGGAGCGGGGAATCAGCCCCAGCATTTT
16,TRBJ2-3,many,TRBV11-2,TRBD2,CASSLTSGTSTDTQYF,TGTGCCAGCAGCTTAACTAGCGGGACGAGCACAGATACGCAGTATTTT
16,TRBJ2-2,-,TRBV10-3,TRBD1,CAISESPGQDTGELFF,TGTGCCATCAGTGAGTCCCCGGGACAGGACACCGGGGAGCTGTTTTTT
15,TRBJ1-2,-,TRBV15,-,CVTSRDKSVAGRYTF,TGTGTCACCAGCAGAGACAAGTCTGTGGCAGGGCGCTACACCTTC
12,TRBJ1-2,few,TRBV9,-,CASATWNYGYTF,TGTGCCAGCGCGACGTGGAACTATGGCTACACCTTC
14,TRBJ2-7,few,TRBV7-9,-,CASSGLSRAYEQYF,TGTGCCAGCAGCGGACTTTCCAGGGCCTACGAGCAGTACTTC
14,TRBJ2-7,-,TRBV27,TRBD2,CASGVRGTSYEQYF,TGTGCCAGCGGGGTAAGAGGGACTAGTTACGAGCAGTACTTC
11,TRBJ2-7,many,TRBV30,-,CAWTVGYEQYF,TGTGCCTGGACCGTCGGGTACGAGCAGTACTTC
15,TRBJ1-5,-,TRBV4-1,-,CASSQGARGNQPQHF,TGCGCCAGCAGCCAAGGGGCCAGGGGCAATCAGCCCCAGCATTTT
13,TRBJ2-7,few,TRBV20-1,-,CSALTGTNDEQYF,TGCAGTGCTCTTACCGGGACAAACGACGAGCAGTACTTC
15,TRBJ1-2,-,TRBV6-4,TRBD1,CASSDDTTGNYGYTF,TGTGCCAGCAGTGACGATACGACAGGGAACTATGGCTACACCTTC
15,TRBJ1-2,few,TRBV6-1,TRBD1,CASSKYWDRLYGYTF,TGTGCCAGCAGTAAGTATTGGGACAGGCTCTATGGCTACACCTTC
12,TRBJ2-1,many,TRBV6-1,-,CAIQEGGTWQFF,TGTGCCATCCAGGAGGGGGGCACATGGCAGTTCTTC
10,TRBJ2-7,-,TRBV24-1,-,CAKGSYEQYF,TGTGCCAAGGGAAGCTACGAGCAGTACTTC
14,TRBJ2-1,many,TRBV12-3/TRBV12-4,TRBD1,CACSTGTGVNEQFF,TGTGCTTGCTCAACTGGCACAGGGGTAAATGAGCAGTTCTTC
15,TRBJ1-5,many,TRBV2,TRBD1,CASSRDRGPGEPQHF,TGTGCCTCCTCCCGGGACAGGGGGCCTGGGGAGCCCCAGCATTTT
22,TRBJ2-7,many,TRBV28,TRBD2,CASSFPARAQTSGRPMSYEQYF,TGTGCCAGCAGTTTTCCCGCCCGCGCGCAGACTAGCGGGAGGCCCATGTCCTACGAGCAGTACTTC
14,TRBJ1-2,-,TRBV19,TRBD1,CASIGTGGSDGYTF,TGTGCCAGTATCGGGACAGGGGGCTCCGATGGCTACACCTTC
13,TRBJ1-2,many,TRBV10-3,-,CAISEGGGYGYTF,TGTGCCATCAGTGAAGGGGGTGGCTATGGCTACACCTTC
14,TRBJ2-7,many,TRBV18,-,CASSQARSGNEQYF,TGTGCCAGCTCCCAGGCCCGATCCGGGAACGAGCAGTACTTC
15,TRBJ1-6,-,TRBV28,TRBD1,CASSRMGQGRVPLHF,TGTGCCAGCAGTAGGATGGGACAGGGAAGAGTTCCCCTCCACTTT
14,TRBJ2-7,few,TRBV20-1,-,CSARDLHGGHEQYF,TGCAGTGCTAGAGATCTTCACGGGGGGCACGAGCAGTACTTC
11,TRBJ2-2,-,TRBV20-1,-,CSAPWAGELFF,TGCAGTGCGCCTTGGGCCGGGGAGCTGTTTTTT
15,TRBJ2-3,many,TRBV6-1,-,CASSVGRDPVDTQYF,TGTGCCAGCAGTGTGGGCAGGGACCCGGTAGATACGCAGTATTTT
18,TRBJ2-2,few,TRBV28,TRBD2,CASSLWWYGGGKTGELFF,TGTGCCAGCAGTTTATGGTGGTACGGGGGAGGGAAGACCGGGGAGCTGTTTTTT